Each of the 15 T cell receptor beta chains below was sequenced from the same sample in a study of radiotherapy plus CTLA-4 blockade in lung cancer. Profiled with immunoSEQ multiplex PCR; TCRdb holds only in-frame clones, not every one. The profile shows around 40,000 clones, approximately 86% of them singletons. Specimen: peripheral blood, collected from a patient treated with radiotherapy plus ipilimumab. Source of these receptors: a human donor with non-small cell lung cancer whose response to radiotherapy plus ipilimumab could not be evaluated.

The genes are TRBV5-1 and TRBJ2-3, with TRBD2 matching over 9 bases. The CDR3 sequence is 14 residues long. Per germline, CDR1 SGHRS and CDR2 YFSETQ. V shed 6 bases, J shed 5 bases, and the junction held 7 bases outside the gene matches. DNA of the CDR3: TGCGCCAGCACCATGACTAGCGGAGGAGATACGCAGTATTTT. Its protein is CASTMTSGGDTQYF.

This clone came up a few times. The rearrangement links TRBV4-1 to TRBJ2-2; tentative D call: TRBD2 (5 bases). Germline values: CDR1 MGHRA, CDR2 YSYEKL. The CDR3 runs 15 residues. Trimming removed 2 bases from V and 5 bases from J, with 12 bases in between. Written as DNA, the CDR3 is TGCGCCAGCAGCCAACCACTAGGTCTTACCGGGGAGCTGTTTTTT. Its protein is CASSQPLGLTGELFF.

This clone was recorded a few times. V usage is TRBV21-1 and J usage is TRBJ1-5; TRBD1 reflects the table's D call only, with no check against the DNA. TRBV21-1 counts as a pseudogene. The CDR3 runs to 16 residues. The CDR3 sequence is CASSKNGQGRNQPQHF. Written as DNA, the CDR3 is TGTGCCAGCAGCAAAAATGGACAGGGCCGGAATCAGCCCCAGCATTTT.

The CDR3 DNA is TGTGCCAGCAGCTTAGCTGTATCAACTAGCGGGCCTTCCTACGAGCAGTACTTC. It codes for CASSLAVSTSGPSYEQYF. The chain joins TRBV7-2 to TRBJ2-7; 9 nucleotides match TRBD2. The CDR3 sequence is 18 residues long. With V trimmed by 0 bases and J by 1 base, 10 bases remained unmatched. The germline gives CDR1 SGHTA, CDR2 FQGNSA.

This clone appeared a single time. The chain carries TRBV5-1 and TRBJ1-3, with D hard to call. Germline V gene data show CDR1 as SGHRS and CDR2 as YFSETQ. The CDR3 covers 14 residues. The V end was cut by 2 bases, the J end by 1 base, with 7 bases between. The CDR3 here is CASSFGESGNTIYF. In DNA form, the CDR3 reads TGCGCCAGCAGCTTCGGGGAATCTGGAAACACCATATATTTT.

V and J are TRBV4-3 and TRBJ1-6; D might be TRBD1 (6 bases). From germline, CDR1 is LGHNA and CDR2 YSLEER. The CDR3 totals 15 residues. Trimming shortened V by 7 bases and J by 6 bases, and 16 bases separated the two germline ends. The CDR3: CASNLSPGANSPLHF. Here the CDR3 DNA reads TGCGCCAGCAACCTCTCGCCAGGGGCTAATTCACCCCTCCACTTT.

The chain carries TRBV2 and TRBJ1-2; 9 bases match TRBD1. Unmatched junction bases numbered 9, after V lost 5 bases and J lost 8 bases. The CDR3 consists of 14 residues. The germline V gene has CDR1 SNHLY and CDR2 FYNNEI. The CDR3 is CASSTGTGLGGYTF. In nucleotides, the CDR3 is TGTGCCAGCAGTACCGGGACAGGGTTGGGGGGCTACACCTTC.

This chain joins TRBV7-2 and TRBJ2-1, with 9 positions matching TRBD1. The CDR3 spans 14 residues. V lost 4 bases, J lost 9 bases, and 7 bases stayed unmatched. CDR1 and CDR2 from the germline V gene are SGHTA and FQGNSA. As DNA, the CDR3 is TGTGCCAGCAGCTCACAGGGGGCGCGGTCTGAGCAGTTCTTC. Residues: CASSSQGARSEQFF.

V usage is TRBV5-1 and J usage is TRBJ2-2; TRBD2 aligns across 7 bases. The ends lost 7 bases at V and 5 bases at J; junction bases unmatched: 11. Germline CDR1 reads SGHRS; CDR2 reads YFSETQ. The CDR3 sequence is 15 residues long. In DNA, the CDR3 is TGCGCCAGCCTTCGCGGGGGACTGGGAACCGGGGAGCTGTTTTTT. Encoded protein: CASLRGGLGTGELFF.

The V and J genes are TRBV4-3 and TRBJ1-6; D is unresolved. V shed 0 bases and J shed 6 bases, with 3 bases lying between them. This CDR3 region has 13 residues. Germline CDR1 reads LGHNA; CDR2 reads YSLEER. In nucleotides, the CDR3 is TGCGCCAGCAGCCAAGAGGCTAATTCACCCCTCCACTTT. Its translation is CASSQEANSPLHF.

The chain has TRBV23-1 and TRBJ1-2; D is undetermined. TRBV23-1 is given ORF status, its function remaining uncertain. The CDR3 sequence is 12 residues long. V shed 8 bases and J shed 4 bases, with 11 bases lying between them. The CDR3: CASGTTAYGYTF. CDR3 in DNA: TGCGCCAGCGGCACCACAGCCTATGGCTACACCTTC.

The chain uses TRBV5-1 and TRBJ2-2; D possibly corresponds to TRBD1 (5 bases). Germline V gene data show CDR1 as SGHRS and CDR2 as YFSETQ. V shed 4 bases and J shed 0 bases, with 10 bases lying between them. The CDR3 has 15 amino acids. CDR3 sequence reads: CASSADNANTGELFF. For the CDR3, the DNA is TGCGCCAGCAGCGCGGACAACGCGAACACCGGGGAGCTGTTTTTT.

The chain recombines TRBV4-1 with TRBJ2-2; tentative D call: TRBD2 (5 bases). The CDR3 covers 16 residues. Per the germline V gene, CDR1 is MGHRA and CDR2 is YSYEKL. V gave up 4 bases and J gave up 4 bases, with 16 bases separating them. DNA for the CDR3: TGCGCCAGCAGCCCCCCGCGGGCGGAATTCACCGGGGAGCTGTTTTTT. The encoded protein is CASSPPRAEFTGELFF.

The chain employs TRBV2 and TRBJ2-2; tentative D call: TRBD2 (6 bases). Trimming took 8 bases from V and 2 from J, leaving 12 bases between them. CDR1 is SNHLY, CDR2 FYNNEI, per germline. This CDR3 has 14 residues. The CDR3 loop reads CASCGSGNTGELFF. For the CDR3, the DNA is TGTGCCAGCTGTGGTAGCGGTAACACCGGGGAGCTGTTTTTT.

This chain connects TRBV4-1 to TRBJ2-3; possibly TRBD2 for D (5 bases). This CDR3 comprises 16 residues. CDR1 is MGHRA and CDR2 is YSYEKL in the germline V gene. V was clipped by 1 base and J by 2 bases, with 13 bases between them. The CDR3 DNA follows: TGCGCCAGCAGCCAAGGGAGGACTTTCGCCACAGATACGCAGTATTTT. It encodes CASSQGRTFATDTQYF.